This T cell receptor (beta chain) was found in a study of blood T cell repertoires in COVID-19. Looked up from germline, CDR1 is LNHDA and CDR2 is SQIVND (reference sequence). With 3 bases removed from V and 1 base from J, the gap between germline ends came to 14 bases. The CDR3 contains 16 residues. The authors' processing: Cell counts per sample came from amplifying reference gene primers. Produced via immunoSEQ multiplex PCR; TCRdb's table is partial and in-frame only. The D gene and trimming were derived from the DNA, and the V and J assignments and clone size from that table. The data hold around 100,000 clones, with around nine tenths observed a single time.

This clonotype was sampled from a middle-aged man with active COVID-19. J is TRBJ2-3 and V is TRBV19, with no clear D. The sample was peripheral blood. The CDR3 coding sequence is TGTGCCAGTAGTATCGGTAGGCAGGCAGGCACAGATACGCAGTATTTT. It specifies CASSIGRQAGTDTQYF. Variable domain in full (rest from reference TRBV19 and TRBJ2-3): DGGITQSPKYLFRKEGQNVTLSCEQNLNHDAMYWYRQDPGQGLRLIYYSQIVNDFQKGDIAEGYSVSREKKESFPLTVTSAQKNPTAFYLCASSIGRQAGTDTQYFGPGTRLTVL.